This entry describes one T cell receptor (beta chain). The antigen is not known. Through a sample-barcoded 5' primer and a J-beta primer mix, a second PCR was run for roughly 7 to 12 cycles. TCRdb re-derived calls from the 5' RACE reads in MiXCR, one entry per CDR3 protein. The table lists approximately 1,000,000 distinct CDR3 sequences, 45% of them singletons. The data were obtained in a study of blood T cells in healthy people across ages. The study, taken as a whole, reports: PBMCs were not sorted, which prevented a conclusive comparison of naive versus antigen-experienced cells. More naive CD4+ cells and higher diversity marked long-lived donors relative to aged donors.

Researchers isolated at least 7 million PBMCs per sample. The V end lost 3 bases, the J end lost 3 bases, and 13 bases lay between the germline ends. Germline CDR1 and CDR2: MNHEY and SMNVEV (reference sequence). This CDR3 has 15 amino acids. The receptor was isolated from a woman aged 55 to 70 in good health. The sequencing sample was made of blood. The chain carries TRBV27 and TRBJ2-3; a weak D match, TRBD2 (6 bases). CDR3 sequence: CASSFQGRGTDTQYF. CDR3 DNA sequence: TGTGCCAGCAGTTTTCAGGGACGGGGGACAGATACGCAGTATTTT.